These 7 T cell receptor beta chains came from one sample sequenced in a study of T cell responses to AZD1222 COVID-19 vaccine. Clones were sequenced by immunoSEQ multiplex PCR, and TCRdb holds only the in-frame ones, with some missing. Among tens of thousands of clones, around nine tenths were seen once, and the ten largest hold under 5%. Source: peripheral blood, taken on day 0 of MenACWY control vaccination. The receptors shown here come from an adult in good health.

This clone appeared a single time. V gene TRBV10-1 combines with J gene TRBJ2-3, with no clear D. Germline CDR1 reads WNHNN; CDR2 reads SYGVQD (reference sequence). The CDR3 extends over 11 amino acids. Trimming removed 7 bases from V and 2 bases from J, with 4 bases in between. The CDR3 DNA reads as TGCGCCAGCATCATCACAGATACGCAGTATTTT. Translating gives CASIITDTQYF.

This chain joins TRBV7-7 and TRBJ2-1; 14 bases line up with TRBD2. The germline CDR1 and CDR2 sequences are SSHAT and FNYEAQ (reference sequence). CDR3 size: 15 residues. Trimming at V came to 6 bases and at J to 6 bases, leaving 4 bases not matched to a gene. This CDR3 reads CASSGTSGSINEQFF. The CDR3 DNA sequence: TGTGCCAGCAGTGGGACTAGCGGGAGCATCAATGAGCAGTTCTTC.

The genes are TRBV3-1 (or the pseudogene TRBV3-2) and TRBJ2-2, with 7 bases identical to TRBD1. CDR1 and CDR2 from the germline V gene are LGHDT and YNNKEL (reference sequence). V was pared by 5 bases and J by 13 bases, with 7 bases of the junction left unmatched. The CDR3 totals 12 residues. CDR3 residues: CASSIRQGPLFF. Written as DNA, the CDR3 is TGTGCCAGCAGCATAAGACAGGGACCGCTGTTTTTT.

The CDR3 is CASSPTRDTAYGYTF. The CDR3 nucleotides read TGTGCCAGCAGTCCCACCCGGGACACCGCCTATGGCTACACCTTC. The chain combines TRBV3-1 (or the pseudogene TRBV3-2) with TRBJ1-2, with a possible D match to TRBD1 (6 bases). The V gene's germline CDR1 is LGHDT and CDR2 YNNKEL (reference sequence). V shed 6 bases and J shed 4 bases, with 18 bases lying between them. The CDR3 runs to 15 residues.

This clone was seen only once. J is TRBJ1-5 and V is TRBV19; 8 bases are a match to TRBD1. The junction had 4 bases not matched to a gene; V was cut back by 5 bases and J by 4 bases. Germline V CDR1 and CDR2: LNHDA, SQIVND (reference sequence). The CDR3 covers 14 residues. Here the CDR3 reads CASSLDRANQPQHF. The CDR3, as DNA: TGTGCCAGTAGTTTGGACAGGGCTAATCAGCCCCAGCATTTT.

The chain employs TRBV30 and TRBJ2-2; 10 bases agree with TRBD2. Per germline, CDR1 GTSNPN and CDR2 SVGIG (reference sequence). The CDR3 has 15 residues. Losses at the gene ends were 5 bases for V and 4 bases for J; bases not matched to a gene: 7. In nucleotides, the CDR3 is TGTGCCTGGTGGGCCGGGACTAGCGCCACCGGGGAGCTGTTTTTT. Translating gives CAWWAGTSATGELFF.

This clone was counted a few times. The CDR3 nucleotides read TGTGCCAGCAGCTCCGGACCCGACTATGGCTACACCTTC. Protein product: CASSSGPDYGYTF. This chain uses TRBV12-3 or TRBV12-4 with TRBJ1-2; no reliable D call. The CDR3 consists of 13 residues. Trimming took off 6 bases at V and 3 bases at J, with 11 bases between the two ends.